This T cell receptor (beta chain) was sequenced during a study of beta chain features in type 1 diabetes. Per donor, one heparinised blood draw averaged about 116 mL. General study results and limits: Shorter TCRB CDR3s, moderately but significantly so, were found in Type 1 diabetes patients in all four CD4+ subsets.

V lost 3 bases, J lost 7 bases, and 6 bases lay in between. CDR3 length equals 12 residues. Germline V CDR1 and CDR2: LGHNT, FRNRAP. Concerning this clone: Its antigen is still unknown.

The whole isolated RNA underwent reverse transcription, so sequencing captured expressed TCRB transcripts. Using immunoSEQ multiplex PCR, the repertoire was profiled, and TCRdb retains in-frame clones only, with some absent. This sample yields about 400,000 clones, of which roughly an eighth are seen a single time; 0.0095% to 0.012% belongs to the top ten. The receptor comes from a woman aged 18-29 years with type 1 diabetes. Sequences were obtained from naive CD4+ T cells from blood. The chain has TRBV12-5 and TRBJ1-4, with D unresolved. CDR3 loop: CASGFSSEKLFF. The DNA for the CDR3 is TGTGCTAGTGGTTTTTCGAGTGAAAAACTGTTTTTT.